The 22 T cell receptor beta chains below all came from one sample that was sequenced in a study of blood T cell repertoires in COVID-19. Repertoires were generated with immunoSEQ multiplex PCR, while TCRdb's copy carries only in-frame clones and drops some. The sample includes more than 30,000 clones, 70% to 90% of them seen just once. Sequencing used peripheral blood. The origin of the receptors is a man in his sixties with active COVID-19.

The chain uses TRBV5-4 and TRBJ2-7; D possibly corresponds to TRBD1 (6 bases). The CDR3 extends over 15 amino acids. CDR1 and CDR2 (germline): SGHNT, YYREEE (reference sequence). V lost 3 bases to trimming and J lost 6 bases, with 19 bases between them. The CDR3 DNA is TGTGCCAGCAGCTCCGACCGGCGGACAGAGGGCGAGCAGTACTTC. This encodes CASSSDRRTEGEQYF.

This clone was seen only once. The V and J genes are TRBV28 and TRBJ2-7, with 10 nucleotides matching TRBD1. Losses at the gene ends were 3 bases for V and 4 bases for J; bases not matched to a gene: 6. The CDR3 runs 15 residues. The germline V gene has CDR1 MDHEN and CDR2 SYDVKM. In nucleotides, the CDR3 is TGTGCCAGCAGTTTTCGTCGACAGGGGGCATACGAGCAGTACTTC. Protein sequence: CASSFRRQGAYEQYF.

The chain combines TRBV5-4 with TRBJ2-3, with a tentative D call TRBD1 (5 bases). The CDR3 extends over 15 amino acids. Germline lookup yields CDR1 SGHNT and CDR2 YYREEE (reference sequence). V lost 1 base to trimming and J lost 0 bases, with 9 bases between them. This CDR3 is CASSLPGPSTDTQYF. The CDR3, as DNA: TGTGCCAGCAGCTTGCCAGGGCCTAGCACAGATACGCAGTATTTT.

V is TRBV11-1 and J is TRBJ2-5, with D perhaps TRBD1 (6 bases). CDR3 length equals 13 residues. Trimming removed 4 bases from V and 5 bases from J, with 11 bases in between. Germline V gives CDR1 SGHAT, CDR2 FQDESV (reference sequence). The CDR3 here is CASSSDSTETQYF. The DNA of the CDR3 is TGTGCCAGCAGCTCGGACAGTACGGAGACCCAGTACTTC.

V usage is TRBV11-2 and J usage is TRBJ2-7, with TRBD1 matching 10 bases. The V and J ends lost 4 bases and 4 bases, in that order; junction bases with no gene match: 10. The CDR3 totals 16 residues. The germline gives CDR1 SGHAT, CDR2 FQNNGV. The CDR3 spells CASSSPRDRGLYEQYF. In nucleotides, the CDR3 is TGTGCCAGCAGCTCCCCCCGGGACAGGGGACTTTACGAGCAGTACTTC.

This clone was seen a single time. The rearrangement uses TRBV2 and TRBJ2-7; D is possibly TRBD1 (5 bases). This CDR3 is 15 amino acids long. The germline V gene has CDR1 SNHLY and CDR2 FYNNEI. Trimming shortened V by 6 bases and J by 2 bases, and 17 bases separated the two germline ends. This CDR3 is CASSDLGVSTYEQYF. The CDR3, as DNA: TGTGCCAGCAGCGATCTAGGGGTGAGCACCTACGAGCAGTACTTC.

This chain connects TRBV9 to TRBJ2-1; 9 bases are shared with TRBD2. Trimming took 2 bases from V and 6 from J; bases not matched to a gene: 9. Germline V gives CDR1 SGDLS, CDR2 YYNGEE. This CDR3 region has 16 residues. The CDR3 DNA sequence: TGTGCCAGCAGCGTCTCAACTAGCGGGTTTGGCAATGAGCAGTTCTTC. The encoded protein is CASSVSTSGFGNEQFF.

This chain uses TRBV7-3 with TRBJ2-7; 11 bases fit TRBD1. Trimming at V came to 4 bases and at J to 6 bases, leaving 8 bases not matched to a gene. The germline V gene encodes CDR1 SGHTA and CDR2 FQGTGA. The CDR3 sequence is 15 residues long. CDR3 nucleotides: TGTGCCAGCAGCTCGGACAGGGGGCCTTTTTCCGAGCAGTACTTC. It encodes CASSSDRGPFSEQYF.

This chain connects TRBV29-1 to TRBJ1-1; weak D call: TRBD1 (5 bases). The V gene lost 4 bases and the J gene lost 0 bases, with 12 bases spanning the gap. CDR3 size: 14 residues. The germline V gene has CDR1 SQVTM and CDR2 ANQGSEA. Here the CDR3 reads CSVVAGFVNTEAFF. In DNA form, the CDR3 reads TGCAGCGTTGTAGCAGGGTTCGTGAACACTGAAGCTTTCTTT.

This clone was seen once. The V call is TRBV19, the J call TRBJ2-1, with 7 bases identical to TRBD2. V was clipped by 8 bases and J by 9 bases; unmatched bases: 10. The CDR3 is made up of 13 amino acids. Germline CDR1 LNHDA, CDR2 SQIVND (reference sequence). The CDR3 coding sequence is TGTGCCAGTCGAGCGCGGGAGTGGGTTGAGCAGTTCTTC. Amino acid sequence: CASRAREWVEQFF.

The chain's CDR3 is CASSPLGGEYNEQFF. CDR3 in DNA: TGTGCCAGCAGCCCTTTGGGCGGGGAATACAATGAGCAGTTCTTC. V usage is TRBV7-3 and J usage is TRBJ2-1; perhaps TRBD2 as D (6 bases). This CDR3 has 15 amino acids. Germline CDR1 is SGHTA and CDR2 is FQGTGA. Between the trimmed V and J ends, which lost 5 bases and 4 bases, there was a span of 15 bases.

The chain has TRBV3-1 (or the pseudogene TRBV3-2) and TRBJ1-2; unclear D gene. CDR3 length equals 13 residues. The V and J ends lost 5 bases and 4 bases respectively, with 11 bases between them. The V gene's germline CDR1 is LGHDT and CDR2 YNNKEL (reference sequence). This CDR3 reads CASSSRDIYGYTF. Written as DNA, the CDR3 is TGTGCCAGCAGCTCAAGAGACATCTATGGCTACACCTTC.

This clone is a singleton in its sample. CDR3 DNA: TGTGCCAGCAGTGGACAGGACACTGAAGCTTTCTTT. Residues: CASSGQDTEAFF. The chain recombines TRBV2 with TRBJ1-1; TRBD1 might be the D (6 bases). The CDR3 extends over 12 amino acids. The V and J ends lost 4 bases and 3 bases respectively, with 6 bases between them. The germline gives CDR1 SNHLY, CDR2 FYNNEI.

V usage is TRBV3-1 (or the pseudogene TRBV3-2) and J usage is TRBJ1-2, with 8 bases that match TRBD1. The germline V gene encodes CDR1 LGHDT and CDR2 YNNKEL (reference sequence). The CDR3 totals 15 residues. V was pared by 4 bases and J by 8 bases, with 12 bases of the junction left unmatched. CDR3 in DNA: TGTGCCAGCAGCCTCGGGCCCGGACAGGGAGGAGGCTACACCTTC. Protein: CASSLGPGQGGGYTF.

V and J are TRBV7-2 and TRBJ1-2; 7 bases are a match to TRBD1. The CDR3 consists of 16 residues. J was trimmed by 4 bases and V by 5 bases; bases with no gene match: 13. CDR1 is SGHTA, CDR2 FQGNSA, per germline. The CDR3 DNA reads as TGTGCCAGCAGCCAAGTAAGGGACAGCCGGCGCTATGGCTACACCTTC. Its translation is CASSQVRDSRRYGYTF.

As concerns this clone: Other nucleotide sequences in the sample specify the same CDR3. V usage is TRBV18 and J usage is TRBJ1-2; D may be TRBD1 (5 bases). Germline V gene data show CDR1 as KGHSH and CDR2 as LQKENI. V shed 3 bases and J shed 1 base, with 6 bases lying between them. The CDR3 has 13 amino acids. CDR3 in DNA: TGTGCCAGCTCACCCGACAGTAACTATGGCTACACCTTC. It encodes CASSPDSNYGYTF.

The chain links TRBV6-1 to TRBJ2-7; 8 bases agree with TRBD1. The CDR3 totals 15 residues. Germline CDR1 reads MNHNS; CDR2 reads SASEGT. With V trimmed by 1 base and J by 0 bases, 2 bases remained unmatched. The CDR3, as DNA: TGTGCCAGCAGTGAAGTGACAGGGGTCTCCTACGAGCAGTACTTC. This codes for CASSEVTGVSYEQYF.

The chain carries TRBV28 and TRBJ2-3, with D possibly matching TRBD2 (5 bases). The CDR3 has 14 residues. The germline gives CDR1 MDHEN, CDR2 SYDVKM. The ends were cut back, 5 bases at V and 2 bases at J, with 11 bases in the middle. The CDR3 coding sequence is TGTGCCAGCAGTCACAGCGGAAACACAGATACGCAGTATTTT. It is translated as CASSHSGNTDTQYF.

Turning to this clone: It is unclear where the CDR3 begins or ends on the DNA, so no DNA is shown, and the CDR3 is as TCRdb lists it. This chain uses TRBV27 with TRBJ2-2; TRBD2 is the table's D call and was not checked against the DNA. Including both end residues, the CDR3 is 16 amino acids long. Germline CDR1 MNHEY, CDR2 SMNVEV (reference sequence). CDR3 region: CASSSSPAAAVGELFF.

This chain connects TRBV7-9 to TRBJ1-1, with D perhaps matching TRBD1 (5 bases). This CDR3 is built from 14 residues. Germline CDR1 is SEHNR and CDR2 is FQNEAQ (reference sequence). Between the trimmed V and J ends, which lost 6 bases and 4 bases, there was a span of 15 bases. The CDR3 nucleotides read TGTGCCAGCAGGGTGGGGGGAACAGTCACTGAAGCTTTCTTT. Translation: CASRVGGTVTEAFF. Looking up the rest from reference TRBV7-9 and TRBJ1-1 gives the full variable domain: DTGVSQNPRHKITKRGQNVTFRCDPISEHNRLYWYRQTLGQGPEFLTYFQNEAQLEKSRLLSDRFSAERPKGSFSTLEIQRTEQGDSAMYLCASRVGGTVTEAFFGQGTRLTVV.

In its sample, this clone was seen once. The genes are TRBV3-1 (or the pseudogene TRBV3-2) and TRBJ1-4; D call uncertain. Germline V lookup: CDR1 LGHDT, CDR2 YNNKEL (reference sequence). V was trimmed by 0 bases and J by 4 bases, leaving 3 bases between them. This CDR3 is 13 amino acids long. The CDR3, as DNA: TGTGCCAGCAGCCAAGAGAGTAATGAAAAACTGTTTTTT. Translated: CASSQESNEKLFF.

The chain combines TRBV3-1 (or the pseudogene TRBV3-2) with TRBJ2-7, with 7 positions matching TRBD2. The CDR3 totals 13 residues. Germline V gene data show CDR1 as LGHDT and CDR2 as YNNKEL (reference sequence). Trimming removed 6 bases from V and 5 bases from J; junction bases left unmatched: 7. The CDR3 spells CASSPWTSDEQYF. As DNA, the CDR3 is TGTGCCAGCAGTCCGTGGACTAGTGACGAGCAGTACTTC.